These 20 T cell receptor beta chains came from one sample sequenced in a study of post-analysis software for immune sequencing data. Whole-study results and caveats: Patients carried roughly 5 TRBV segments more frequently than controls did, and TRBV5-6, TRBV5-1 and TRBV20-1 were among them.

The antigens for these receptors are not known. Prepared libraries of TCR beta cDNA carried unique molecular identifiers. One entry per CDR3 protein results from TCRdb running MiXCR on the PCR reads. The repertoire includes hundreds of thousands of distinct CDR3 sequences, about 32% of them detected once, and roughly 0.54% sits in the top ten. The sample was blood. These receptors were taken from a girl aged 10 to 17 with multiple sclerosis.

This clonotype was seen many times. The gene calls are TRBV7-2 and TRBJ2-1; either TRBD1 or TRBD2 may fit D (6 bases each). The CDR3 runs to 13 residues. V lost 5 bases and J 4 bases, leaving 9 bases between the germline ends. Germline V CDR1 and CDR2: SGHTA, FQGNSA. CDR3 sequence: CASSRRGYNEQFF. CDR3 nucleotide sequence: TGTGCCAGCAGCCGGAGGGGGTACAATGAGCAGTTCTTC.

This clonotype has just a few counts. The chain combines TRBV20-1 with TRBJ2-5, with D perhaps being TRBD1 or TRBD2 (6 bases each). Germline V CDR1 and CDR2: DFQATT, SNEGSKA (reference sequence). Trimming removed 2 bases from V and 4 bases from J, with 8 bases in between. This CDR3 is built from 12 residues. The DNA for the CDR3 is TGCAGTGCTAGATGGGGGGCAGAGACCCAGTACTTC. Its translation: CSARWGAETQYF.

V is TRBV7-2 and J is TRBJ2-1; TRBD1 matches at 11 bases. CDR3 length: 15 residues. The V and J ends lost 5 bases and 4 bases, in that order; junction bases with no gene match: 4. Germline V CDR1 and CDR2: SGHTA, FQGNSA. The CDR3 spells CASSRRDRGYNEQFF. In DNA form, the CDR3 reads TGTGCCAGCAGCCGCCGGGACAGGGGGTACAATGAGCAGTTCTTC.

The chain links TRBV11-2 to TRBJ1-1; 9 positions agree with TRBD1. CDR3 length equals 16 residues. V shed 4 bases, J shed 6 bases, and the junction held 12 bases outside the gene matches. Germline CDR1 is SGHAT and CDR2 is FQNNGV. CDR3 amino acids: CASSSTDRGFWSEAFF. The CDR3 region has the DNA TGTGCCAGCAGCTCCACCGACAGGGGGTTTTGGTCTGAAGCTTTCTTT.

This clonotype was observed a few times. The chain carries TRBV29-1 and TRBJ2-4, with D uncertain. Trimming cost V 6 bases and J 0 bases, with 6 bases left between them. Germline V gene data show CDR1 as SQVTM and CDR2 as ANQGSEA. The CDR3 is 12 residues long. The CDR3 nucleotides are TGCAGCGTCGCCTTAGCCAAAAACATTCAGTACTTC. Amino acids: CSVALAKNIQYF. The variable domain in full, with the rest retrieved from reference TRBV29-1 and TRBJ2-4, is SAVISQKPSRDICQRGTSLTIQCQVDSQVTMMFWYRQQPGQSLTLIATANQGSEATYESGFVIDKFPISRPNLTFSTLTVSNMSPEDSSIYLCSVALAKNIQYFGAGTRLSVL.

The chain joins TRBV7-2 to TRBJ2-5, with D possibly being TRBD2 (9 bases). Germline V lookup: CDR1 SGHTA, CDR2 FQGNSA. V lost 2 bases and J lost 4, with 20 bases in between. The CDR3 loop spans 17 amino acids. The DNA of the CDR3 is TGTGCCAGCAGCTTACGTGGCGCGGGAGGGACAGGAGAGACCCAGTACTTC. Residues: CASSLRGAGGTGETQYF.

The V call is TRBV2, the J call TRBJ2-4; TRBD1 might be the D (6 bases). V lost 7 bases and J lost 6, with 10 bases in between. In germline, CDR1 is SNHLY, CDR2 FYNNEI. The CDR3 contains 12 residues. The CDR3 spells CASNPTGNIQYF. The DNA for the CDR3 is TGTGCCAGCAACCCGACAGGAAACATTCAGTACTTC.

The chain is built from TRBV6-5 and TRBJ2-3; 8 nucleotides align to TRBD1. CDR1 is MNHEY, CDR2 SVGAGI, per germline. The V and J ends lost 4 bases and 2 bases, in that order; junction bases with no gene match: 8. CDR3 length equals 16 residues. CDR3 sequence reads: CASSSIQGGVTDTQYF. The CDR3 DNA follows: TGTGCCAGCAGTTCCATACAGGGGGGCGTCACAGATACGCAGTATTTT.

This clonotype was found many times. This rearrangement joins TRBV10-3 to TRBJ2-5, with a weak D call TRBD1 (5 bases). CDR3 length: 15 amino acids. V was pared by 3 bases and J by 5 bases, with 16 bases between. Germline V gene data show CDR1 as ENHRY and CDR2 as SYGVKD. The CDR3: CAISDPKGKKETQYF. The CDR3 nucleotides read TGTGCCATCAGTGATCCTAAGGGGAAAAAGGAGACCCAGTACTTC.

This clonotype was seen more than once but under ten times. The gene calls are TRBV29-1 and TRBJ2-7; a weak D match, TRBD1 (6 bases). TRBJ2-5 matches the DNA end more closely, so the J call is doubtful. CDR1 is SQVTM and CDR2 is ANQGSEA in the germline V gene. The CDR3 has 12 amino acids. The CDR3: CSVEDSKETQYF. The CDR3 nucleotides read TGCAGCGTTGAGGACAGCAAAGAGACCCAGTACTTC.

This clonotype turned up a few times. The CDR3 DNA reads as TGCGCCAGCAGCTCATTTCCGGGACAGTCCACAGATACGCAGTATTTT. Its protein is CASSSFPGQSTDTQYF. This rearrangement joins TRBV5-1 to TRBJ2-3; 7 positions agree with TRBD1. The length of the CDR3 is 16 residues. CDR1 is SGHRS, CDR2 YFSETQ, per germline. The ends lost 3 bases at V and 2 bases at J; junction bases unmatched: 9.

This clonotype was detected many times. Here the CDR3 DNA reads TGTGCCAGCAGGTACCAATTGGATGAGCAGTTCTTC. Translated, it gives CASRYQLDEQFF. This sequence joins TRBV12-3 or TRBV12-4 and TRBJ2-1; D unresolved. V dropped 6 bases and J dropped 8 bases, with 11 bases sitting between them. The CDR3 loop spans 12 amino acids.

This chain connects TRBV20-1 to TRBJ2-3; TRBD2 is a possible D gene (5 bases). Germline V gene data show CDR1 as DFQATT and CDR2 as SNEGSKA (reference sequence). This CDR3 contains 12 residues. Trimming shortened V by 5 bases and J by 10 bases, and 16 bases separated the two germline ends. CDR3 amino acids: CSAFAGSEAQYF. The CDR3 bases are TGCAGTGCTTTTGCCGGTAGCGAGGCGCAGTATTTT.

This clonotype appeared a few times. The rearrangement uses TRBV10-3 and TRBJ2-5, with 7 bases that match TRBD2. Trimming cost V 8 bases and J 2 bases; bases outside gene matches: 11. Germline V gene sequence: CDR1 ENHRY, CDR2 SYGVKD. This CDR3 is 15 amino acids long. The CDR3 sequence: CAISGPMGGQETQYF. In DNA form, the CDR3 reads TGTGCCATCTCAGGTCCCATGGGAGGGCAAGAGACCCAGTACTTC.

Remarks on this clonotype: Relative to the germline gene, one junction end is altered; a read error may explain this. V and J are TRBV10-3 and TRBJ2-5; D possibly matches TRBD1 or TRBD2 (6 bases each). Germline-derived CDR1 and CDR2 are ENHRY and SYGVKD. The CDR3 length is 15 residues. The CDR3 region is CAVSVLKGGGETQYF. As DNA, the CDR3 is TGTGCCGTCAGTGTCCTCAAAGGGGGAGGAGAGACCCAGTACTTC.

This clonotype has a count of ten or more. The chain carries TRBV10-3 and TRBJ2-1, with TRBD2 identical over 10 bases. V lost 2 bases to trimming and J lost 3 bases; unmatched junction nucleotides: 4. Looked up from germline, CDR1 is ENHRY and CDR2 is SYGVKD. CDR3 length: 16 amino acids. DNA of the CDR3: TGTGCCATCAGTGAGAGGGCTAGCGGGGGCTACAATGAGCAGTTCTTC. This translates into CAISERASGGYNEQFF.

This clonotype was recorded a few times. This chain connects TRBV13 to TRBJ1-6; possible D gene TRBD1, 5 bases. The CDR3 totals 18 residues. CDR1 and CDR2 from the germline V gene are PRHDT and FYEKMQ (reference sequence). V was pared by 0 bases and J by 0 bases, with 12 bases between. This CDR3 reads CASSLGPGRSSYNSPLHF. The DNA for the CDR3 is TGTGCCAGCAGCTTAGGTCCAGGGAGGAGCTCCTATAATTCACCCCTCCACTTT.

This clonotype occurred many times. Here the CDR3 reads CSASGRAYEQYF. Written as DNA, the CDR3 is TGCAGTGCTAGCGGGAGGGCCTACGAGCAGTACTTC. The chain employs TRBV20-1 and TRBJ2-7; 8 positions match TRBD2. This CDR3 is 12 amino acids long. V lost 3 bases and J lost 2; bases outside the gene matches: 0. Germline V gene lookup returns CDR1 DFQATT and CDR2 SNEGSKA (reference sequence).

This clonotype was detected only a few times. The chain recombines TRBV4-1 with TRBJ1-1; 7 positions match TRBD1. The ends lost 8 bases at V and 4 bases at J; junction bases unmatched: 7. Germline V gene lookup returns CDR1 MGHRA and CDR2 YSYEKL. The CDR3 has 13 residues. The CDR3 sequence is CASSQGVGTEAFF. CDR3 nucleotides: TGCGCCAGCTCTCAGGGGGTAGGCACTGAAGCTTTCTTT.

This clonotype was counted a few times. This chain links TRBV6-1 with TRBJ1-2; a weak D match, TRBD1 (5 bases). This CDR3 is built from 13 residues. From germline, CDR1 is MNHNS and CDR2 SASEGT. V lost 11 bases and J lost 7, with 20 bases in between. This CDR3 is CAGRGTDTRGYTF. The CDR3 nucleotides are TGTGCCGGCCGCGGGACTGATACCCGTGGCTACACCTTC.